This T cell receptor beta chain was recovered during a study of blood T cell repertoires in COVID-19. Study information: The study drew acute and convalescent COVID-19 samples from the United States, Italy and Spain.

Trimming cost V 6 bases and J 8 bases, with 22 bases left between them. Per germline, CDR1 KGHDR and CDR2 SFDVKD. The CDR3 totals 16 residues. Methods used by the authors: Counts of nucleated cells, estimated from reference gene primer amplification, were obtained. Profiling relied on immunoSEQ multiplex PCR, and the TCRdb table lists in-frame clones only, not all of them. V and J calls plus clone size are reproduced from that table; the DNA served to infer D and trimming. Here the sample spans 50,000 or so clones, approximately 80% being singletons. The TCR sequence derives from a human donor with active or convalescent COVID-19. The donor label of this sample is uncertain. The sample comprised peripheral blood. This rearrangement joins TRBV24-1 to TRBJ1-3, with D uncertain. CDR3 loop: CATSCQFKVRADTIYF. CDR3 DNA: TGTGCCACCAGTTGTCAATTTAAGGTCCGTGCGGACACCATATATTTT.